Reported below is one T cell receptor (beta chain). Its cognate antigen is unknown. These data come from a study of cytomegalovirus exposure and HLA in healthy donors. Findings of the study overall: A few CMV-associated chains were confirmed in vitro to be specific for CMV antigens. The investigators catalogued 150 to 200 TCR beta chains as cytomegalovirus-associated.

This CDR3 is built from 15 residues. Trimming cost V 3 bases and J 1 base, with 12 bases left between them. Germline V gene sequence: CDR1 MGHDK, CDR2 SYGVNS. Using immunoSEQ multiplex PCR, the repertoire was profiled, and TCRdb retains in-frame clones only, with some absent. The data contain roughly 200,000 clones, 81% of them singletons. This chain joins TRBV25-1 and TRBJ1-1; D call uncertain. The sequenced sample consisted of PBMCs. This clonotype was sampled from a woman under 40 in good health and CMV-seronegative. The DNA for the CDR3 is TGTGCCAGCAGTGAGACTTCTAGCAAGAACACTGAAGCTTTCTTT. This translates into CASSETSSKNTEAFF.